This is a list of T cell receptor beta chains from one sample in a study of T-cell reconstitution after alpha-beta-depleted transplantation in children. MiXCR, applied by TCRdb to the PCR reads, yields one record per CDR3 protein. This repertoire shows about 1,000,000 distinct CDR3 sequences, about 29% found once; its top ten account for approximately 30%. Sequenced material: PBMCs, mostly from graft donor cells, taken 360 days after TCRalphabeta/CD19-depleted stem cell transplant. The receptors derive from a boy in the first two years of life who had a stem cell transplant for SCID, so the T cells may come from the graft donor. Both conserved end residues are part of each CDR3. A D gene is named only where the DNA matches it firmly.

V: TRBV19; D: TRBD1; J: TRBJ1-5; CDR3: CASSTWTGVGSNQPQHF
V: TRBV25-1; D: .; J: TRBJ1-5; CDR3: CASSVGGHQPQHF
V: TRBV29-1; D: TRBD2; J: TRBJ2-1; CDR3: CSVDGTSGALGQFF
V: TRBV13; D: .; J: TRBJ2-2; CDR3: CASSLGGQTNTGELFF
V: TRBV7-8; D: TRBD1; J: TRBJ2-2; CDR3: CASSPGTGTSGELFF
V: TRBV6-1; D: TRBD1; J: TRBJ1-4; CDR3: CASSRDRGDYEKLFF
V: TRBV7-3; D: .; J: TRBJ1-6; CDR3: CASSLKGGPLHF
V: TRBV12-3/TRBV12-4; D: .; J: TRBJ2-5; CDR3: CASSRDEGETQYF
V: TRBV6-2/TRBV6-3; D: .; J: TRBJ2-1; CDR3: CASNPVGSYNEQFF
V: TRBV27; D: .; J: TRBJ2-3; CDR3: CASSPYSSTDTQYF
V: TRBV10-3; D: .; J: TRBJ1-5; CDR3: CAISERGQVQPQHF
V: TRBV10-3; D: TRBD2; J: TRBJ2-7; CDR3: CAISESLAGIYEQYF
V: TRBV12-3/TRBV12-4; D: .; J: TRBJ2-5; CDR3: CASSLGAEETQYF
V: TRBV5-1; D: .; J: TRBJ2-6; CDR3: CASSLAGNRASGANVLTF
V: TRBV6-2/TRBV6-3; D: .; J: TRBJ2-7; CDR3: CASSWTVPYEQYF
V: TRBV7-2; D: .; J: TRBJ2-5; CDR3: CASSAPYQETQYF
V: TRBV4-2; D: .; J: TRBJ2-5; CDR3: CASSQGSGPEETQYF
V: TRBV25-1; D: .; J: TRBJ1-2; CDR3: CASSETLAYGYTF
V: TRBV20-1; D: TRBD2; J: TRBJ2-3; CDR3: CSASGQLAGGTPDTQYF
V: TRBV12-3/TRBV12-4; D: .; J: TRBJ2-3; CDR3: CASSLTQAPFTDTQYF
V: TRBV5-1; D: TRBD2; J: TRBJ2-1; CDR3: CASSPGLAGPDEQFF
V: TRBV11-2; D: .; J: TRBJ2-5; CDR3: CASSLAVKQETQYF
V: TRBV12-3/TRBV12-4; D: .; J: TRBJ1-1; CDR3: CASSLSRFGAEAFF
V: TRBV5-1; D: TRBD1; J: TRBJ1-2; CDR3: CASSYDRARGYTF
V: TRBV7-2; D: .; J: TRBJ2-7; CDR3: CASSLIEYEQYF
V: TRBV7-8; D: TRBD2; J: TRBJ2-7; CDR3: CASSLGSGGFIGYEQYF
V: TRBV20-1; D: .; J: TRBJ2-7; CDR3: CSARGDPFREQYF
V: TRBV21-1; D: .; J: TRBJ2-7; CDR3: CASSKARTRFYF
V: TRBV6-5; D: .; J: TRBJ2-7; CDR3: CASSNPDGYEQYF
V: TRBV12-3/TRBV12-4; D: .; J: TRBJ1-1; CDR3: CASSLDPNLNPNTEAFF
V: TRBV27; D: TRBD1; J: TRBJ2-7; CDR3: CASSRWDRVYEQYF
V: TRBV6-6; D: .; J: TRBJ1-1; CDR3: CASSFDRFTEAFF
V: TRBV7-2; D: .; J: TRBJ2-3; CDR3: CASSLVVIRTDTQYF
V: TRBV18; D: .; J: TRBJ2-7; CDR3: CASSPPGARGEQYF
V: TRBV30; D: .; J: TRBJ1-6; CDR3: CAWSVGGANSPLHF
V: TRBV6-5; D: TRBD2; J: TRBJ2-5; CDR3: CASSYDERGWKETQYF
V: TRBV20-1; D: .; J: TRBJ1-1; CDR3: CSAQPGRGDTEAFF
V: TRBV28; D: .; J: TRBJ1-1; CDR3: CASSSLTIGAEAFF
V: TRBV5-5; D: .; J: TRBJ2-2; CDR3: CASSLLTALTGELFF
V: TRBV9; D: .; J: TRBJ2-2; CDR3: CASSRYMDTGELFF
V: TRBV5-1; D: .; J: TRBJ1-1; CDR3: CASSPVGGTNTEAFF
V: TRBV11-2; D: TRBD2; J: TRBJ2-2; CDR3: CASSTRLAGGTGELFF
V: TRBV7-2; D: .; J: TRBJ2-1; CDR3: CASSRGRGSELYNEQFF
V: TRBV5-6; D: .; J: TRBJ2-5; CDR3: CASSLILGGEETQYF
V: TRBV12-3/TRBV12-4; D: .; J: TRBJ2-1; CDR3: CASTVDGRSYNEQFF
V: TRBV7-9; D: .; J: TRBJ2-3; CDR3: CASSLTLGSTDTQYF